The next 11 T cell receptor beta chains were all read from a single sample in a study of Graves' ophthalmopathy and Graves' hyperthyroidism. Amplification targeted the TCR beta CDR3 regions, with RNA transcripts as the source material. An opening RT-PCR round employed HTBI primers and preceded a second-round multiplex PCR. TCRdb re-derived calls from the multiplex PCR reads in MiXCR, one entry per CDR3 protein. The sample shows around 40,000 distinct CDR3 sequences, more than 45% of them seen only once. The sequencing sample was made of peripheral blood. The source is an adult man with Graves' ophthalmopathy.

The chain uses TRBV29-1 and TRBJ2-7; 8 bases match TRBD2. Trimming at V came to 6 bases and at J to 9 bases, leaving 16 bases not matched to a gene. Germline lookup yields CDR1 SQVTM and CDR2 ANQGSEA. The CDR3 extends over 14 amino acids. The CDR3 loop reads CSVVLTSELDRQYF. For the CDR3, the DNA is TGCAGCGTCGTACTGACTAGCGAGTTGGACAGGCAGTACTTC.

This clonotype was counted many times. This may come from a read error, since a much larger clone is one base off. The final CDR3 position lacks the conserved phenylalanine or tryptophan, pointing to a likely read error. The rearrangement uses TRBV20-1 and TRBJ2-3; D remains unclear. In germline, CDR1 is DFQATT, CDR2 SNEGSKA (reference sequence). V lost 3 bases to trimming and J lost 6 bases, with 16 bases between them. CDR3 length: 14 amino acids. CDR3 sequence (DNA): TGCAGTGCTAGTCTGACACCTATGTTGGATACGCAGTATTCT. As protein: CSASLTPMLDTQYS.

Concerning this clonotype itself: The conserved final phenylalanine or tryptophan is absent from the CDR3, which likely points to a read error. The DNA is left out, because the CDR3 cannot be placed on it with certainty; the CDR3 is given as TCRdb lists it. The rearrangement uses TRBV15 and TRBJ2-2. The CDR3 spans 12 amino acids, including both terminal residues. CDR1 is LNHNV, CDR2 YYDKDF, per germline (reference sequence). The CDR3 protein is CATSSVYLRRSG.

The genes are TRBV6-5 and TRBJ1-5, with D hard to call. The CDR3 totals 13 residues. The V end was cut by 5 bases, the J end by 4 bases, with 9 bases between. CDR1 and CDR2 (germline): MNHEY, SVGAGI. The CDR3 DNA reads TGTGCCAGCAGTGCTGAGCGGAATCAGCCCCAGCATTTT. This sequence encodes CASSAERNQPQHF.

For this clonotype: The CDR3 does not close with the conserved phenylalanine or tryptophan, likely indicating a read error. The genes are TRBV6-1 and TRBJ2-7; 11 nucleotides align to TRBD1. V trimming: 1 base; J trimming: 2 bases; junction bases outside the gene matches: 1. This CDR3 has 15 residues. CDR1 is MNHNS and CDR2 is SASEGT in the germline V gene. The CDR3 nucleotides read TGTGCCAGCAGTGAAGGGACAGGGGGCGCCTACGAGCAGTACGCC. This gives the protein CASSEGTGGAYEQYA.

About this clonotype itself: A much larger clone sits a single nucleotide away, making a read error possible. The gene calls are TRBV6-6 and TRBJ2-1; the D call may be TRBD1 or TRBD2 (6 bases each). CDR3 length: 14 amino acids. With 3 bases removed from V and 9 bases from J, the gap between germline ends came to 15 bases. Germline-derived CDR1 and CDR2 are MNHNY and SVGAGI (reference sequence). The CDR3 nucleotides are TGTGCCAGCAGTTATGGAACGGGGGCGCGTGAGCAGTTCTTC. It codes for CASSYGTGAREQFF.

The rearrangement links TRBV10-3 to TRBJ2-1; TRBD2 agrees at 7 bases. The J segment lost 10 bases and the V segment lost 4 bases, leaving 7 bases of the junction unmatched. Germline-derived CDR1 and CDR2 are ENHRY and SYGVKD. The CDR3 is made up of 13 amino acids. In DNA form, the CDR3 reads TGTGCCATCAGTGTTGAGCGGGACTGGGAGCAGTTCTTC. Encoded protein: CAISVERDWEQFF.

This clonotype is labeled as medium-sized. V is TRBV15 and J is TRBJ1-5; D uncertain. There are 13 residues in the CDR3. Trimming pared 2 bases from V and 6 bases from J, leaving 8 bases between. Germline loops: CDR1 LNHNV, CDR2 YYDKDF (reference sequence). CDR3 bases: TGTGCCACCAGCAGAAGCCGGGGTCAGCCCCAGCATTTT. The encoded protein is CATSRSRGQPQHF.

The chain employs TRBV20-1 and TRBJ1-4; TRBD1 agrees at 10 bases. This CDR3 is 15 amino acids long. Germline V CDR1 and CDR2: DFQATT, SNEGSKA (reference sequence). V was clipped by 5 bases and J by 10 bases; unmatched bases: 13. The CDR3 reads CSAPYPTGGVGKLFF. In DNA form, the CDR3 reads TGCAGTGCTCCCTACCCGACAGGGGGCGTAGGAAAACTGTTTTTT.

This clonotype showed up just once. This chain links TRBV5-1 with TRBJ2-6, with D possibly being TRBD1 (7 bases). This CDR3 is 17 amino acids long. Germline V gene sequence: CDR1 SGHRS, CDR2 YFSETQ. V was pared by 0 bases and J by 3 bases, with 13 bases between. The DNA for the CDR3 is TGCGCCAGCAGCTTGGACAGGGGAGGCTATGGGGCCAACGTCCTGACTTTC. It encodes CASSLDRGGYGANVLTF.

At least ten counts were recorded for this clonotype. The chain is built from TRBV12-3 or TRBV12-4 and TRBJ1-5; 7 nucleotides agree with TRBD1. V lost 6 bases and J lost 1; bases outside the gene matches: 3. This CDR3 is built from 14 residues. CDR3 bases: TGTGCCAGCAGCCCACAGGGGAGCAATCAGCCCCAGCATTTT. Residues: CASSPQGSNQPQHF.